Sequencing of this T cell receptor beta chain was carried out in a study of cytomegalovirus exposure and HLA in healthy donors. The protocol was immunoSEQ multiplex PCR, while the TCRdb copy is restricted to in-frame clones and leaves out a portion. The table lists 57,000 or so clones, 85% to 95% of them singletons. Between the trimmed V and J ends, which lost 6 bases and 6 bases, there was a span of 14 bases. Germline CDR1 reads MNHNY; CDR2 reads SVGAGI (reference sequence). The CDR3 loop spans 13 amino acids. V gene TRBV6-6 combines with J gene TRBJ1-1; D perhaps matches TRBD1 (6 bases). Sequencing input: PBMCs. The sequence was collected from a young man in good health and CMV-seronegative. The CDR3 here is CASRLQGKSEAFF. In DNA, the CDR3 is TGTGCCAGCAGATTACAGGGCAAGTCTGAAGCTTTCTTT.